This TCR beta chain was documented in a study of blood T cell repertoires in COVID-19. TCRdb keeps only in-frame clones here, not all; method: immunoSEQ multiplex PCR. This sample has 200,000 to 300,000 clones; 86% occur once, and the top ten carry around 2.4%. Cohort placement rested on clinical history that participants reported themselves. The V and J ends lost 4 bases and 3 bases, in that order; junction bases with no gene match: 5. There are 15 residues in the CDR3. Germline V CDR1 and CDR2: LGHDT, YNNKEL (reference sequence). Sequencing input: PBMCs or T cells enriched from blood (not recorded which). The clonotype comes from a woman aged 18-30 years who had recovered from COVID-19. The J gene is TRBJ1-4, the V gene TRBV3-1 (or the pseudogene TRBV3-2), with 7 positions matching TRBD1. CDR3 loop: CASSPTGTANEKLFF. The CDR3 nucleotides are TGTGCCAGCAGCCCAACCGGGACAGCTAATGAAAAACTGTTTTTT.